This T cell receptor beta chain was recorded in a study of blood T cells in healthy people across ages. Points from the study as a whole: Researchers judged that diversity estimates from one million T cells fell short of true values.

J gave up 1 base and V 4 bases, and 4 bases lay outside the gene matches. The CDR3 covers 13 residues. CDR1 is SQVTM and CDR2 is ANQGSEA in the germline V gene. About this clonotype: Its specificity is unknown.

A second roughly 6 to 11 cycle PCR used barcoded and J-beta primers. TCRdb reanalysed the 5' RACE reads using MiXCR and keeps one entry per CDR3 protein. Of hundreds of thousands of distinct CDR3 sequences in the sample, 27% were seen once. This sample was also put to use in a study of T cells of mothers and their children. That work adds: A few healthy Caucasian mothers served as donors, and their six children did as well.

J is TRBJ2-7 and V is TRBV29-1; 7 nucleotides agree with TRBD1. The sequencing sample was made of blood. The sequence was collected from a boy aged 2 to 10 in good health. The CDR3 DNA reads TGCAGCGTTGGGGCGACAGGGTCCTACGAGCAGTACTTC. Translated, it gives CSVGATGSYEQYF.